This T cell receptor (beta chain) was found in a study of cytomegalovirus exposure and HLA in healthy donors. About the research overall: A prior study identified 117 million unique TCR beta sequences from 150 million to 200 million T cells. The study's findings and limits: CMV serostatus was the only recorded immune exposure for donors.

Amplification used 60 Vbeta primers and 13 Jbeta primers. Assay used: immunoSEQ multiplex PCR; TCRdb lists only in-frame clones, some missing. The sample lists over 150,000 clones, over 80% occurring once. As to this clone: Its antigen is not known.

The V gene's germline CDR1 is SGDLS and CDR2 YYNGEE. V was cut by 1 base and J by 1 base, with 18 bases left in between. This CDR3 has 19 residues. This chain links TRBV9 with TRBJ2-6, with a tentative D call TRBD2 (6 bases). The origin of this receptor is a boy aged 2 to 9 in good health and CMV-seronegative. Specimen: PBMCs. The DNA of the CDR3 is TGTGCCAGCAGCGTACCTCGGAGGGCAGGAACATCTGGGGCCAACGTCCTGACTTTC. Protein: CASSVPRRAGTSGANVLTF.